Only a few counts were recorded for the clone carrying this TCR beta chain. Its antigen is as yet unknown. A universal primer site was created by template switching, with the cDNA bearing unique molecular identifiers. One entry per CDR3 protein, called by TCRdb with MiXCR from the 5' RACE reads. The sample has approximately 230,000 distinct CDR3 sequences, over 5.5% seen once. Germline CDR1 is MNHEY and CDR2 is SMNVEV (reference sequence). CDR3 size: 15 residues. Germline trimming cut 3 bases from V and 3 bases from J; bases unmatched to any gene: 7. This entry belongs to a study of identical twins. Points from the study as a whole: A lower insertion count was a feature of abundant cord blood beta clonotypes, with no such feature in memory repertoires.

These sequences were also reported in another study, on T cells expressing NK-cell markers.

The receptor comes from a woman younger than 30 in good health. Sequenced sample: CD8+ T cells sorted from blood. The chain carries TRBV27 and TRBJ2-5, with 7 positions matching TRBD1. CDR3 in amino acids: CASSFRRQGEETQYF. Here the CDR3 DNA reads TGTGCCAGCAGTTTTCGGCGGCAGGGGGAAGAGACCCAGTACTTC.